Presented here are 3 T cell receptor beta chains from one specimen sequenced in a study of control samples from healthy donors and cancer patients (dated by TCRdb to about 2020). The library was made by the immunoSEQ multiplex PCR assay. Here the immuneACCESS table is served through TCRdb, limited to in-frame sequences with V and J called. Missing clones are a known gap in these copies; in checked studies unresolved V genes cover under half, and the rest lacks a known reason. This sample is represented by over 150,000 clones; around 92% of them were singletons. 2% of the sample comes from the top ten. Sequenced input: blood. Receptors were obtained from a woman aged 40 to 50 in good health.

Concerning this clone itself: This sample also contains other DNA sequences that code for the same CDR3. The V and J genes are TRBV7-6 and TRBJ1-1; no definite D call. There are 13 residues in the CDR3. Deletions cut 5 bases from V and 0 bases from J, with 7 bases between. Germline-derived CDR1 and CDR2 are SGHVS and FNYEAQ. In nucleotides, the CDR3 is TGTGCCAGCAGCCCCCAGATGAACACTGAAGCTTTCTTT. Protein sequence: CASSPQMNTEAFF.

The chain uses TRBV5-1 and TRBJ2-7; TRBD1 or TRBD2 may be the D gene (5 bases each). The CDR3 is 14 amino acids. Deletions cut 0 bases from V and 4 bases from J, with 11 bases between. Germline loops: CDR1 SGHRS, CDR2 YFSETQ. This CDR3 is CASSLGDGLYEQYF. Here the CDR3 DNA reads TGCGCCAGCAGCTTGGGGGACGGACTTTACGAGCAGTACTTC. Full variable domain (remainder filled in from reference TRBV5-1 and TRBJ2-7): KAGVTQTPRYLIKTRGQQVTLSCSPISGHRSVSWYQQTPGQGLQFLFEYFSETQRNKGNFPGRFSGRQFSNSRSEMNVSTLELGDSALYLCASSLGDGLYEQYFGPGTRLTVT.

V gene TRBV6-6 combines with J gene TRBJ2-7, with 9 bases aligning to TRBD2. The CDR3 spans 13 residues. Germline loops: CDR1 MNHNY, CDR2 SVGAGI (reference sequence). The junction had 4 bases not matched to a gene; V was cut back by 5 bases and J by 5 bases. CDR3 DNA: TGTGCCAGCAGTGCGGGAGGGTCCCACGAGCAGTACTTC. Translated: CASSAGGSHEQYF.